This TCR beta chain was captured by sequencing in a study of T cell responses to AZD1222 COVID-19 vaccine. TCRdb's table, derived via immunoSEQ multiplex PCR, lists solely in-frame clones and lacks some. The table has around 270,000 clones, almost 95% seen once; the top ten hold around 0.5%. This CDR3 spans 15 amino acids. CDR1 is SGHRS and CDR2 is YFSETQ in the germline V gene. Unmatched junction bases numbered 1, after V lost 4 bases and J lost 0 bases. This TCR came from an adult who received the AZD1222 COVID-19 vaccine. Source: peripheral blood, taken 28 days after the second AZD1222 dose. The chain links TRBV5-1 to TRBJ2-2, with 9 positions matching TRBD1. The CDR3 spells CASSRTGANTGELFF. In nucleotides, the CDR3 is TGCGCCAGCAGCAGGACAGGGGCGAACACCGGGGAGCTGTTTTTT.